The 26 T cell receptor beta chains presented below share a single source sample, sequenced in a study of cytomegalovirus exposure and HLA in healthy donors. Researchers ran the PCR with 60 Vbeta and 13 Jbeta primers. Produced via immunoSEQ multiplex PCR; TCRdb's table is partial and in-frame only. This table has about 140,000 clones, more than 60% appearing once. The sequenced sample consisted of PBMCs. The source is a woman aged 55-75 years in good health and CMV-seronegative.

J is TRBJ1-2 and V is TRBV28; D is undetermined. Trimming cost V 2 bases and J 2 bases, with 12 bases left between them. The V gene's germline CDR1 is MDHEN and CDR2 SYDVKM. The length of the CDR3 is 15 residues. Here the CDR3 DNA reads TGTGCCAGCAGTTTAGGAGGACGGGCGAACTATGGCTACACCTTC. Translation gives CASSLGGRANYGYTF.

J is TRBJ2-1 and V is TRBV27, with TRBD2 matching 9 bases. CDR3 size: 18 residues. Germline V gene data show CDR1 as MNHEY and CDR2 as SMNVEV (reference sequence). With 6 bases clipped from V and 9 bases from J, the junction kept 21 bases outside the gene matches. The CDR3 region is CASRPLLLNSGSGGEQFF. Written as DNA, the CDR3 is TGTGCCAGCAGACCCCTATTGCTTAATAGCGGGAGTGGGGGTGAGCAGTTCTTC.

The count of this clone is one. This CDR3 is CASSLSGVGEKLFF. In DNA form, the CDR3 reads TGTGCCAGCAGTTTATCAGGTGTCGGGGAAAAACTGTTTTTT. The chain is built from TRBV27 and TRBJ1-4, with unresolved D. Trimming left V 0 bases short and J 8 bases short, with 10 bases between. There are 14 residues in the CDR3. Germline lookup yields CDR1 MNHEY and CDR2 SMNVEV (reference sequence).

The J gene is TRBJ1-5, the V gene TRBV10-1, with TRBD1 identical over 8 bases. The CDR3 loop spans 14 amino acids. The germline V gene encodes CDR1 WNHNN and CDR2 SYGVQD (reference sequence). V shed 6 bases, J shed 9 bases, and the junction held 10 bases outside the gene matches. The CDR3 DNA sequence: TGCGCCAGCAGAAGACAGGGGAGCCCTCCGCCCCAGCATTTT. The encoded protein is CASRRQGSPPPQHF.

This clone was found a few times. The genes are TRBV5-6 and TRBJ1-3, with 9 bases identical to TRBD1. CDR1 and CDR2 (germline): SGHDT, YYEEEE. CDR3 size: 17 residues. The V segment lost 4 bases and the J segment 1 base; nucleotides outside the gene matches: 9. In DNA form, the CDR3 reads TGTGCCAGCAGCCGGGACAGGGTGACGGAGTCTGGAAACACCATATATTTT. Its translation: CASSRDRVTESGNTIYF.

This chain links TRBV5-1 with TRBJ2-5; D perhaps matches TRBD2 (7 bases). V was pared by 4 bases and J by 1 base, with 17 bases between. Germline CDR1 reads SGHRS; CDR2 reads YFSETQ. There are 16 residues in the CDR3. In DNA, the CDR3 is TGCGCCAGCAGCATAGGGGGGGACCCCGCCCAAGAGACCCAGTACTTC. It specifies CASSIGGDPAQETQYF.

This chain connects TRBV6-5 to TRBJ1-1; tentative D call: TRBD1 (6 bases). Germline V gene lookup returns CDR1 MNHEY and CDR2 SVGAGI. The CDR3 has 14 amino acids. V was clipped by 6 bases and J by 7 bases, with 18 bases between them. The CDR3 protein is CASRQPGGRNEAFF. The CDR3 DNA reads as TGTGCCAGCAGACAACCCGGGGGGCGGAATGAAGCTTTCTTT.

CDR3 nucleotide sequence: TGTGCCAGCAAACAGGACACAAGGGGGACCCAGTACTTC. This translates into CASKQDTRGTQYF. The chain recombines TRBV6-1 with TRBJ2-5, with D maybe TRBD1 (5 bases). CDR1 is MNHNS, CDR2 SASEGT, per germline. V was clipped by 7 bases and J by 7 bases, with 16 bases between them. This CDR3 has 13 residues.

This clone appeared once. The chain couples TRBV14 to TRBJ2-7; 7 bases line up with TRBD2. Trimming at V came to 1 base and at J to 5 bases, leaving 2 bases not matched to a gene. The CDR3 is made up of 13 amino acids. Germline-derived CDR1 and CDR2 are SGHDN and FVKESK. CDR3 nucleotide sequence: TGTGCCAGCAGCCAAGGACTAGCCCACGAGCAGTACTTC. Its protein product is CASSQGLAHEQYF.

This clone was counted a few times. The J gene is TRBJ2-7, the V gene TRBV6-1; D is ambiguous. V was pared by 2 bases and J by 4 bases, with 3 bases between. The germline V gene encodes CDR1 MNHNS and CDR2 SASEGT. CDR3 length: 11 residues. The CDR3 spells CASSETYEQYF. The CDR3 nucleotides are TGTGCCAGCAGTGAAACTTACGAGCAGTACTTC.

The chain employs TRBV2 and TRBJ1-1; 7 positions agree with TRBD1. Per germline, CDR1 SNHLY and CDR2 FYNNEI. This CDR3 region has 12 residues. The trim removed 6 bases at V and 6 bases at J, leaving 4 bases unmatched. Here the CDR3 reads CASRVGTAEAFF. In DNA form, the CDR3 reads TGTGCCAGCAGAGTAGGGACAGCTGAAGCTTTCTTT.

V is TRBV18 and J is TRBJ1-2; D is ambiguous. V lost 2 bases and J 4 bases, leaving 8 bases between the germline ends. The V gene's germline CDR1 is KGHSH and CDR2 LQKENI. This CDR3 comprises 13 residues. CDR3: CASSPDRGYGYTF. In DNA form, the CDR3 reads TGTGCCAGCTCACCAGACCGCGGCTATGGCTACACCTTC.

This clone was seen a handful of times. This chain connects TRBV7-2 to TRBJ2-1; D not resolved. Per the germline V gene, CDR1 is SGHTA and CDR2 is FQGNSA. V gave up 2 bases and J gave up 8 bases, with 4 bases separating them. The CDR3 has 11 amino acids. Here the CDR3 reads CASSLSHEQFF. DNA for the CDR3: TGTGCCAGCAGCTTAAGCCATGAGCAGTTCTTC.

The chain recombines TRBV19 with TRBJ1-3; D may be TRBD1 (5 bases). Germline CDR1 LNHDA, CDR2 SQIVND (reference sequence). V was shortened by 4 bases and J by 0 bases, with 13 bases between the two germline ends. The CDR3 is 16 amino acids. The CDR3 reads CASSKPQGSSGNTIYF. The CDR3 region has the DNA TGTGCCAGTAGTAAACCCCAGGGAAGCTCTGGAAACACCATATATTTT.

The chain uses TRBV19 and TRBJ1-4, with D possibly matching TRBD1 (5 bases). This CDR3 spans 15 amino acids. Trimming took 6 bases from V and 5 from J, leaving 16 bases between them. CDR1 is LNHDA and CDR2 is SQIVND in the germline V gene (reference sequence). CDR3 residues: CASSPPGLRNEKLFF. The CDR3 DNA reads as TGTGCCAGTAGCCCACCGGGACTGAGAAATGAAAAACTGTTTTTT.

The V and J genes are TRBV2 and TRBJ2-3, with 7 bases fitting TRBD2. The CDR3 has 14 amino acids. CDR1 and CDR2 (germline): SNHLY, FYNNEI. V gave up 6 bases and J gave up 1 base; unmatched junction bases: 4. In DNA form, the CDR3 reads TGTGCCAGCAGGTTTACTAGCGGCACAGATACGCAGTATTTT. It codes for CASRFTSGTDTQYF.

V usage is TRBV27 and J usage is TRBJ1-5; D is perhaps TRBD1 (5 bases). The CDR3 is 14 amino acids. Looked up from germline, CDR1 is MNHEY and CDR2 is SMNVEV (reference sequence). Trimming cost V 5 bases and J 3 bases, with 11 bases left between them. The CDR3 coding sequence is TGTGCCAGCAGTCTACAGGTTTCCAATCAGCCCCAGCATTTT. Translated: CASSLQVSNQPQHF.

For this clone: One end of the junction varies from germline; a read error may be responsible. The CDR3 coding sequence is TGTGCCAGCAGCTTAGGGACGGGAGGGGACACTGAAGTTTTCTTT. This encodes CASSLGTGGDTEVFF. The chain is built from TRBV11-3 and TRBJ1-1, with TRBD1 as a possible D gene (6 bases). Germline CDR1 reads SGHNT; CDR2 reads YENEEA. The CDR3 has 15 amino acids. The entire variable domain, with the rest obtained from reference TRBV11-3 and TRBJ1-1, is as follows: EAGVVQSPRYKIIEKKQPVAFWCNPISGHNTLYWYLQNLGQGPELLIRYENEEAVDDSQLPKDRFSAERLKGVDSTLKIQPAELGDSAVYLCASSLGTGGDTEVFFGQGTRLTVV.

The gene calls are TRBV4-3 and TRBJ2-3; 8 positions match TRBD2. V lost 0 bases, J lost 5 bases, and 7 bases stayed unmatched. The length of the CDR3 is 16 residues. In germline, CDR1 is LGHNA, CDR2 YSLEER. The DNA of the CDR3 is TGCGCCAGCAGCCAAGAATGGCGGGGGGCCAGAGATACGCAGTATTTT. Amino acids: CASSQEWRGARDTQYF.

This clone was seen a handful of times. This chain uses TRBV7-2 with TRBJ2-1, with D unclear. This CDR3 region has 15 residues. The V gene lost 5 bases and the J gene lost 5 bases, with 16 bases spanning the gap. CDR1 SGHTA and CDR2 FQGNSA come from the germline V gene. This CDR3 reads CASSARVSLNNEQFF. CDR3 nucleotide sequence: TGTGCCAGCAGCGCCCGGGTGAGCCTTAACAATGAGCAGTTCTTC.

The chain links TRBV6-1 to TRBJ2-7, with D maybe TRBD2 (6 bases). This CDR3 spans 15 amino acids. Trimming took 4 bases from V and 4 from J, leaving 17 bases between them. The V gene's germline CDR1 is MNHNS and CDR2 SASEGT. The CDR3 here is CASSAYRGGRYEQYF. CDR3 DNA: TGTGCCAGCAGTGCCTACAGAGGAGGGAGATACGAGCAGTACTTC.

The chain is built from TRBV19 and TRBJ2-2, with TRBD2 as a possible D gene (6 bases). The CDR3 covers 15 residues. Germline V gene data show CDR1 as LNHDA and CDR2 as SQIVND (reference sequence). Deletions cut 3 bases from V and 5 bases from J, with 13 bases between. In nucleotides, the CDR3 is TGTGCCAGTAGTATTCTTACGGCGGGAACCGGGGAGCTGTTTTTT. Its protein is CASSILTAGTGELFF.

The chain links TRBV4-2 to TRBJ2-7; D gene unclear. In germline, CDR1 is LGHNA, CDR2 YNFKEQ. Trimming cost V 1 base and J 4 bases, with 11 bases left between them. The CDR3 spans 14 residues. CDR3 loop: CASSQGSDGYEQYF. The CDR3 region has the DNA TGTGCCAGCAGCCAAGGGAGTGACGGATACGAGCAGTACTTC.

The rearrangement uses TRBV10-3 and TRBJ1-1, with TRBD1 matching 9 bases. CDR1 is ENHRY and CDR2 is SYGVKD in the germline V gene. V dropped 7 bases and J dropped 4; count of bases not matched to a gene: 4. The CDR3 covers 13 residues. CDR3 in DNA: TGTGCCATCACCCAGACAGGGGGCACTGAAGCTTTCTTT. Translation: CAITQTGGTEAFF.

The chain recombines TRBV9 with TRBJ2-7; 12 bases fit TRBD2. The CDR3 is 15 amino acids. Germline assignment: CDR1 SGDLS and CDR2 YYNGEE. With V trimmed by 3 bases and J by 5 bases, 6 bases remained unmatched. The chain's CDR3 is CASSENPSGRDEQYF. The CDR3 bases are TGTGCCAGCAGCGAGAATCCTAGCGGGAGGGACGAGCAGTACTTC.

This clone was observed a handful of times. CDR3 protein: CASSVWDRGADTQYF. The CDR3 DNA reads TGTGCCAGCAGCGTCTGGGACAGGGGGGCAGATACGCAGTATTTT. The chain carries TRBV9 and TRBJ2-3, with 11 bases lining up with TRBD1. CDR1 SGDLS and CDR2 YYNGEE come from the germline V gene. Losses at the gene ends were 2 bases for V and 4 bases for J; bases not matched to a gene: 3. The CDR3 sequence is 15 residues long.